A selection of T cell receptor beta chains follows, all from one sample in a study of T cell changes during pregnancy in multiple sclerosis. TCRdb's copy holds only in-frame clones and misses some; the assay was immunoSEQ multiplex PCR. The sample lists around 130,000 clones, approximately 93% occurring once. The sequences come from peripheral blood, collected before pregnancy. Every receptor here comes from a female donor with multiple sclerosis, enrolled in a pregnancy study. The CDR3 runs from the conserved cysteine through the conserved F or W. D genes are given only for firm matches. Clone size, where shown, is once, few, many, or a class for clones that have expanded.

d_gene	v_gene	j_gene	abundance	CDR3nt	CDR3aa
TRBD2	TRBV5-1	TRBJ2-3	.	TGCGCCAGCAGCCCTGTTGGGCTAGCGGGAGGGCGCGGTACGCAGTATTTT	CASSPVGLAGGRGTQYF
.	TRBV18	TRBJ1-4	once	TGTGCCAGCTCACCCCAGCAGGGTGATGAAAAACTGTTTTTT	CASSPQQGDEKLFF
.	TRBV11-2	TRBJ1-4	.	TGTGCCAGCAGCTTACCGGGACTACCAAATGAAAAACTGTTTTTT	CASSLPGLPNEKLFF
TRBD2	TRBV7-9	TRBJ2-5	.	TGTGCCAGCCTCCGGCGGGGGGAAGAGACCCAGTACTTC	CASLRRGEETQYF
TRBD1	TRBV14	TRBJ2-7	.	TGTGCCAGCAGCCAACCTCGCCCTGGGACAGGGGCCTACGAGCAGTACTTC	CASSQPRPGTGAYEQYF
.	TRBV9	TRBJ2-1	.	TGTGCCAGCAGCCCCAAAGGACTTTACAATGAGCAGTTCTTC	CASSPKGLYNEQFF
TRBD2	TRBV7-9	TRBJ2-1	.	TGTGCCAGCGCACCGGCCGGGAGGAACTACAATGAGCAGTTCTTC	CASAPAGRNYNEQFF
TRBD2	TRBV5-1	TRBJ2-5	.	TGCGCCAGTAACCGCTGGGGTGAGCGGGGAAGGGTGGAACAAGAGACCCAGTACTTC	CASNRWGERGRVEQETQYF
TRBD2	TRBV4-1	TRBJ2-3	.	TGCGCCAGCAGCTTTCGGGTAGCGGGAGGTACAGATACGCAGTATTTT	CASSFRVAGGTDTQYF
.	TRBV9	TRBJ1-2	once	TGTGCCAGCAGCACCTTTGGGGGGGCGCCTGGCTACACCTTC	CASSTFGGAPGYTF
.	TRBV30	TRBJ1-2	few	TGTGCCTGGAACGTGGCAGGCTACTATGGCTACACCTTC	CAWNVAGYYGYTF
.	TRBV19	TRBJ1-5	once	TGTGCCAGTACCCAGGGCCGCAATCAGCCCCAGCATTTT	CASTQGRNQPQHF
.	TRBV21-1	TRBJ1-6	.	TGTGCCAGCACCGACAGGGTCCCCCTCCACTTT	CASTDRVPLHF
.	TRBV29-1	TRBJ2-4	.	TGCAGCGGGTCCCCGTCAGGAGCCAAAAACATTCAGTACTTC	CSGSPSGAKNIQYF
.	TRBV10-3	TRBJ1-2	.	TGTGCCATCAGTGAACAGGGAGCTAACTATGGCTACACCTTC	CAISEQGANYGYTF
TRBD1	TRBV19	TRBJ1-5	.	TGTGCCAGTAGTCTTTTCGGACAGGGGAGTAGCAATCAGCCCCAGCATTTT	CASSLFGQGSSNQPQHF
.	TRBV18	TRBJ1-2	.	TGTGCCAGCTCAGGCAATCGCGGGGGGTATGGCTACACCTTC	CASSGNRGGYGYTF
.	TRBV6-5	TRBJ1-1	.	TGTGCCAGCAGCACTGGGACTAGCGAAGCTTTCTTT	CASSTGTSEAFF
TRBD1	TRBV7-9	TRBJ1-2	once	TGTGCCAGCAGCTCCCGACAGGGGGTGCACTATGGCTACACCTTC	CASSSRQGVHYGYTF
TRBD2	TRBV27	TRBJ2-5	.	TGTGCCAGCAGTTTTTCGGCGAGACTAGCGGGGTTGGAGACCCAGTACTTC	CASSFSARLAGLETQYF
TRBD1	TRBV6-6	TRBJ2-5	.	TGTGCCAGCAGGGACTGGGACAGGACTGAAGAGACCCAGTACTTC	CASRDWDRTEETQYF
.	TRBV21-1	TRBJ2-2	.	TGTGCCAGCAGCGGATGGACAGGGGGGGAAGGTCCCGGGGAGCTGTTTTTT	CASSGWTGGEGPGELFF
TRBD1	TRBV10-2	TRBJ2-7	.	TGCGCCAGCCAGGGACAGGGCCCCTACGAGCAGTACTTC	CASQGQGPYEQYF
TRBD1	TRBV7-6	TRBJ2-5	.	TGTGCCAGCAGCTCAGACAGGGCCGCTCGTGAGACCCAGTACTTC	CASSSDRAARETQYF
.	TRBV30	TRBJ2-2	.	TGTGCCTGGAAGTCTGAGTATTACACCGGGGAGCTGTTTTTT	CAWKSEYYTGELFF
TRBD1	TRBV5-5	TRBJ2-7	.	TGTGCCAGCAGGCCGGGGACAGGGGATTACGAGCAGTACTTC	CASRPGTGDYEQYF
TRBD2	TRBV6-1	TRBJ2-1	.	TGTGCCAGCAGCCTAGCGGGGGGTGTGAACAATGAGCAGTTCTTC	CASSLAGGVNNEQFF
TRBD1	TRBV6-1	TRBJ2-5	.	TGTGCCAGCAGTCTGACAGGGAGACAAGAGACCCAGTACTTC	CASSLTGRQETQYF
.	TRBV10-3	TRBJ2-3	.	TGTGCCATCAGTGGTACAGGAGAAGGGGCAGATACGCAGTATTTT	CAISGTGEGADTQYF
TRBD1	TRBV30	TRBJ1-1	few	TGTGCCTGGAGTTCCCAGGGGGTATCAACTGAAGCTTTCTTT	CAWSSQGVSTEAFF
TRBD1	TRBV2	TRBJ2-7	.	TGTGCCAGCAGGGGACAGGGTCAAGAGCAGTACTTC	CASRGQGQEQYF
TRBD2	TRBV4-1	TRBJ2-7	.	TGCGCCAGCAGCCAAGAGGCTAGCGGGAGGGTTGTCTCCTACGAGCAGTACTTC	CASSQEASGRVVSYEQYF
.	TRBV19	TRBJ1-1	once	TGTGCCAGTAGTACCACAGGTCTTTCCAACACTGAAGCTTTCTTT	CASSTTGLSNTEAFF
TRBD1	TRBV5-4	TRBJ2-7	.	TGTGCCAGCAGCCTAACAGGGGCCGGAGACCCAGAGCAGTACTTC	CASSLTGAGDPEQYF
.	TRBV21-1	TRBJ2-1	.	TGTGCCAGCAGAGATCCCTCTAGCGGGAGTACCTACAATGAGCAGTTCTTC	CASRDPSSGSTYNEQFF
TRBD1	TRBV9	TRBJ1-6	.	TGTGCCAGCAGCCCTCCGGGACAGGGATTTTCACCCCTCCACTTT	CASSPPGQGFSPLHF
TRBD2	TRBV2	TRBJ2-1	.	TGTGCCAGCAGTGTCCAGACTAGCGGGAACAATGAGCAGTTCTTC	CASSVQTSGNNEQFF
.	TRBV25-1	TRBJ1-1	.	TGTGCCAGCAGTGGGGAGGGTTCCGAGAACACTGAAGCTTTCTTT	CASSGEGSENTEAFF
TRBD1	TRBV5-4	TRBJ1-4	.	TGTGCCAGCAGCCCGACCGGGACAGGGAACGAAAAACTGTTTTTT	CASSPTGTGNEKLFF
TRBD1	TRBV27	TRBJ2-6	.	TGTGCCAGCAGTTTCGGGACAGGGGTAGTAGGGGCCAACGTCCTGACTTTC	CASSFGTGVVGANVLTF
TRBD2	TRBV5-1	TRBJ2-1	.	TGCGCCAGCAGCTTGGAGCGGGGAGAGCAGTTCTTC	CASSLERGEQFF
TRBD2	TRBV27	TRBJ2-1	.	TGTGCCAGCAGTCCGGGACTAGCGGCCTCTCCCCCGTTCTTC	CASSPGLAASPPFF
TRBD1	TRBV27	TRBJ2-3	once	TGTGCCAGCAGTCCACCTCCCCGACAGGGTACAGGAGATACGCAGTATTTT	CASSPPPRQGTGDTQYF
TRBD1	TRBV23-1	TRBJ2-7	.	TGCGCCAGCAGTCAAAAGAAGTCAGGGGGCTGGGTACCCTACGAGCAGTACTTC	CASSQKKSGGWVPYEQYF
TRBD2	TRBV7-2	TRBJ2-4	.	TGTGCCAGCAGCTTAGTCCCGGGGGGGGCCAAAAACATTCAGTACTTC	CASSLVPGGAKNIQYF
TRBD1	TRBV5-1	TRBJ2-7	.	TGCGCCAGCAGCTACTTGGGGAACAGGGGAACCTACGAGCAGTACTTC	CASSYLGNRGTYEQYF
TRBD2	TRBV5-1	TRBJ2-5	.	TGCGCCAGCAGCTTGGCCGTTAGCGGGAGGGCCGGGGAGACCCAGTACTTC	CASSLAVSGRAGETQYF
.	TRBV5-1	TRBJ1-3	.	TGCGCCAGCAGCTTAACAGACTCTGGAAACACCATATATTTT	CASSLTDSGNTIYF
.	TRBV4-2	TRBJ2-2	.	TGTGCCAGCAGCCAAGAGTATTCCGGGGAGCTGTTTTTT	CASSQEYSGELFF
.	TRBV27	TRBJ1-2	.	TGTGCCAGCAGTTTCACGACGGGGAGCTACACCTTC	CASSFTTGSYTF
TRBD1	TRBV5-1	TRBJ1-1	.	TGCGCCAGCAGCTCTGGGACAGGCTCTGGGAACACTGAAGCTTTCTTT	CASSSGTGSGNTEAFF
.	TRBV18	TRBJ1-1	.	TGTGCCAGCTCACAGGGAGGTAACACTGAAGCTTTCTTT	CASSQGGNTEAFF
.	TRBV19	TRBJ1-5	once	TGTGCCAGTAGTTCCGGGGTGGAAGGGAATCAGCCCCAGCATTTT	CASSSGVEGNQPQHF
.	TRBV5-4	TRBJ2-5	.	TGTGCCAGCAGCTTGCTCACAGGGTCTGGGGAGACCCAGTACTTC	CASSLLTGSGETQYF